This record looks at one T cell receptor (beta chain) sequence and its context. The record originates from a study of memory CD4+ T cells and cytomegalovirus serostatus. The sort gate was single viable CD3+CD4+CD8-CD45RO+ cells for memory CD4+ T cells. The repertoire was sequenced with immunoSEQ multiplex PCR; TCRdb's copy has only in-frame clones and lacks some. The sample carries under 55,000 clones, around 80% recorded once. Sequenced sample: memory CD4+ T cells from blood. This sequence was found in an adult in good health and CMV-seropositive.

CDR3 sequence (DNA): TGTGCCAGCTCACCGGGACAGTCCTACGAGCAGTACTTC. Amino acids: CASSPGQSYEQYF. The genes are TRBV18 and TRBJ2-7, with 7 bases fitting TRBD1. The ends lost 3 bases at V and 1 base at J; junction bases unmatched: 0. The CDR3 has 13 amino acids. The germline V gene encodes CDR1 KGHSH and CDR2 LQKENI.